The 16 T cell receptor beta chains in this list originate from one sample, sequenced in a study of graft-versus-host responses after intestinal transplantation. Generated by immunoSEQ multiplex PCR, the TCRdb table keeps only in-frame clones and is missing some. The data hold more than 55,000 clones, with roughly 90% observed a single time. The sample in question was PBMCs, obtained 26 days after transplant. Source of these receptors: a human patient who received an intestinal transplant, so some T cells may come from the graft donor.

The chain recombines TRBV9 with TRBJ2-2; 7 bases line up with TRBD1. There are 17 residues in the CDR3. The junction had 14 bases not matched to a gene; V was cut back by 4 bases and J by 5 bases. Germline V CDR1 and CDR2: SGDLS, YYNGEE. CDR3 nucleotide sequence: TGTGCCAGCAGCTCACCGCGCGACAGGGTTGAGACCGGGGAGCTGTTTTTT. It translates to CASSSPRDRVETGELFF.

This rearrangement joins TRBV6-5 to TRBJ1-5; D may be TRBD1 (6 bases). Trimming stripped 2 bases from V and 5 bases from J, with 13 bases between. The CDR3 runs 15 residues. Germline CDR1 MNHEY, CDR2 SVGAGI. The CDR3 DNA reads as TGTGCCAGCAGTTACGGGGGGGGGCCGGATCAGCCCCAGCATTTT. This codes for CASSYGGGPDQPQHF.

The chain carries TRBV6-1 and TRBJ2-7; 8 nucleotides match TRBD2. This CDR3 comprises 17 residues. J gave up 2 bases and V 3 bases, and 12 bases lay outside the gene matches. The V gene's germline CDR1 is MNHNS and CDR2 SASEGT. CDR3 loop: CASSERTAGEYPYEQYF. CDR3 sequence (DNA): TGTGCCAGCAGTGAGCGGACAGCGGGGGAATACCCCTACGAGCAGTACTTC.

V is TRBV28 and J is TRBJ2-5; possibly TRBD2 for D (6 bases). CDR1 and CDR2 (germline): MDHEN, SYDVKM. There are 15 residues in the CDR3. Trimming removed 3 bases from V and 7 bases from J, with 18 bases in between. This CDR3 reads CASSFGGASLGTQYF. CDR3 sequence (DNA): TGTGCCAGCAGTTTCGGCGGGGCGTCGTTAGGGACCCAGTACTTC. The full variable domain, rest sourced from reference TRBV28 and TRBJ2-5, is DVKVTQSSRYLVKRTGEKVFLECVQDMDHENMFWYRQDPGLGLRLIYFSYDVKMKEKGDIPEGYSVSREKKERFSLILESASTNQTSMYLCASSFGGASLGTQYFGPGTRLLVL.

V is TRBV9 and J is TRBJ2-1; TRBD2 matches at 9 bases. The germline gives CDR1 SGDLS, CDR2 YYNGEE. Unmatched junction bases numbered 10, after V lost 4 bases and J lost 8 bases. This CDR3 has 15 residues. The CDR3 is CASSPSGGGADEQFF. CDR3 nucleotides: TGTGCCAGCAGCCCATCCGGCGGGGGGGCCGATGAGCAGTTCTTC.

In its sample, this clone was seen once. This chain links TRBV30 with TRBJ1-2; 11 bases fit TRBD1. Germline V gives CDR1 GTSNPN, CDR2 SVGIG (reference sequence). The junction had 10 bases not matched to a gene; V was cut back by 5 bases and J by 8 bases. The CDR3 consists of 14 residues. The CDR3 spells CAWHPGQGVEGYTF. In DNA form, the CDR3 reads TGTGCCTGGCACCCGGGACAGGGGGTGGAGGGCTACACCTTC.

This clone was detected only a few times. The chain employs TRBV6-1 and TRBJ2-1; TRBD2 matches at 9 bases. V trimming: 2 bases; J trimming: 5 bases; junction bases outside the gene matches: 7. Germline V gene data show CDR1 as MNHNS and CDR2 as SASEGT. This CDR3 has 16 residues. CDR3 protein: CASSEIAGEYDNEQFF. CDR3 DNA: TGTGCCAGCAGTGAAATAGCGGGGGAATATGACAATGAGCAGTTCTTC.

The CDR3 spells CASSKGAAYNEQFF. The CDR3 nucleotides read TGTGCCAGCAGTAAAGGGGCTGCCTACAATGAGCAGTTCTTC. The V and J genes are TRBV27 and TRBJ2-1; D is possibly TRBD1 (5 bases). The CDR3 contains 14 residues. The germline V gene has CDR1 MNHEY and CDR2 SMNVEV (reference sequence). With 5 bases removed from V and 2 bases from J, the gap between germline ends came to 10 bases.

This clone was seen a single time. The V gene is TRBV6-5, the J gene TRBJ1-1, with D possibly being TRBD1 (5 bases). V was trimmed by 7 bases and J by 8 bases, leaving 14 bases between them. The CDR3 runs to 12 residues. Germline V gene data show CDR1 as MNHEY and CDR2 as SVGAGI. The CDR3 coding sequence is TGTGCCAGCACCCGGGACTCCGGGGAAGCTTTCTTT. Amino acids: CASTRDSGEAFF.

This sequence joins TRBV5-4 and TRBJ1-6; 7 bases agree with TRBD1. CDR3 size: 16 residues. Germline assignment: CDR1 SGHNT and CDR2 YYREEE (reference sequence). V was clipped by 3 bases and J by 7 bases; unmatched bases: 10. The CDR3 DNA follows: TGTGCCAGCAGCTCCAGGGGGGACAGAGAAAATTCACCCCTCCACTTT. Protein product: CASSSRGDRENSPLHF. The variable domain in full, completed from reference TRBV5-4 and TRBJ1-6, reads ETGVTQSPTHLIKTRGQQVTLRCSSQSGHNTVSWYQQALGQGPQFIFQYYREEENGRGNFPPRFSGLQFPNYSSELNVNALELDDSALYLCASSSRGDRENSPLHFGNGTRLTVT.

V and J are TRBV27 and TRBJ2-7; 12 bases are shared with TRBD1. Germline CDR1 and CDR2: MNHEY and SMNVEV (reference sequence). The V gene end was trimmed by 6 bases and the J gene end by 5 bases; junction bases not matched to a gene: 5. CDR3 size: 14 residues. CDR3 sequence: CASRRDRGRNEQYF. The CDR3 DNA sequence: TGTGCCAGCAGGCGGGACAGGGGGCGGAACGAGCAGTACTTC.

V and J are TRBV2 and TRBJ2-7, with D perhaps matching TRBD1 (5 bases). The CDR3 contains 12 residues. Germline CDR1 reads SNHLY; CDR2 reads FYNNEI. Trimming removed 7 bases from V and 2 bases from J, with 9 bases in between. The CDR3 is CASNQGTYEQYF. CDR3 nucleotide sequence: TGTGCCAGCAACCAGGGAACCTACGAGCAGTACTTC.

The V and J genes are TRBV28 and TRBJ2-7; 8 nucleotides agree with TRBD2. Germline V gene data show CDR1 as MDHEN and CDR2 as SYDVKM. The CDR3 is made up of 14 amino acids. After removal of 6 bases from V and 2 bases from J, the junction contained 6 bases not matched to a gene. The DNA for the CDR3 is TGTGCCAGCAGGGGTAGCGGGAAAACCTACGAGCAGTACTTC. Translation: CASRGSGKTYEQYF.

V and J are TRBV5-6 and TRBJ2-7, with 7 bases matching TRBD1. The CDR3 sequence is 15 residues long. The germline V gene has CDR1 SGHDT and CDR2 YYEEEE. Trimming at V came to 0 bases and at J to 2 bases, leaving 5 bases not matched to a gene. CDR3 nucleotide sequence: TGTGCCAGCAGCTTGGGGACAGGAGGCACCTACGAGCAGTACTTC. It yields the protein CASSLGTGGTYEQYF.

This rearrangement joins TRBV5-4 to TRBJ2-5; a weak D match, TRBD1 (6 bases). The CDR3 spans 15 residues. V lost 1 base, J lost 1 base, and 11 bases lay in between. Germline loops: CDR1 SGHNT, CDR2 YYREEE (reference sequence). In DNA form, the CDR3 reads TGTGCCAGCAGCTTGAAGAACAGGGTCCAAGAGACCCAGTACTTC. This sequence encodes CASSLKNRVQETQYF.

The V call is TRBV5-4, the J call TRBJ2-5; D gene unclear. The CDR3 extends over 14 amino acids. Germline V gene lookup returns CDR1 SGHNT and CDR2 YYREEE (reference sequence). V lost 1 base and J 1 base, leaving 8 bases between the germline ends. The DNA for the CDR3 is TGTGCCAGCAGCTTGTTGCCAGGCCAAGAGACCCAGTACTTC. The encoded protein is CASSLLPGQETQYF. The full variable domain, in which reference TRBV5-4 and TRBJ2-5 provide the parts outside the CDR3, is ETGVTQSPTHLIKTRGQQVTLRCSSQSGHNTVSWYQQALGQGPQFIFQYYREEENGRGNFPPRFSGLQFPNYSSELNVNALELDDSALYLCASSLLPGQETQYFGPGTRLLVL.